Only a few counts were recorded for the clone carrying this TCR beta chain. Its target is not known. This entry belongs to a study of cytomegalovirus exposure and HLA in healthy donors. Study outcomes and limitations: The classifier, whose performance was assessed in both the original and validation cohorts, reportedly diagnosed cytomegalovirus status with high specificity and sensitivity. The presence/absence work took it that sequencing depth was about the same across donors. A later analysis linked about 17,000 TCR beta sequences to HLA alleles at 0.05 false discovery rate.

The PCR used 60 Vbeta and 13 Jbeta primers. Only in-frame clones appear in the TCRdb table, and some are missing; sequencing was by immunoSEQ multiplex PCR. The sample yields around 160,000 clones, 65% to 80% seen once. The receptor comes from a middle-aged woman in good health and CMV-seropositive. Material: PBMCs.

CDR3 sequence (DNA): TGTGCCAGCTCCCGGGACAGGAGGGCTAGTCAGCCCCAGCATTTT. Encoded protein: CASSRDRRASQPQHF. J is TRBJ1-5 and V is TRBV28; 8 bases line up with TRBD1. The CDR3 spans 15 residues. V was pared by 8 bases and J by 6 bases, with 12 bases of the junction left unmatched. The germline V gene encodes CDR1 MDHEN and CDR2 SYDVKM.